A selection of T cell receptor beta chains follows, all from one sample in a study of blood T cell repertoires in COVID-19. Sequencing used immunoSEQ multiplex PCR; TCRdb keeps in-frame clones, though not all of them. Counted here are tens of thousands of clones, around 81% occurring once; the ten biggest clones make up 5% to 7%. The specimen sequenced was peripheral blood. Receptors originate from a man between 45 and 60 years old with active COVID-19. Each CDR3 is given with its conserved first and last residue. A D gene is named only where the DNA matches it firmly. Part of the rows lack a size; the others show once, few, many or a class for expanded clones.

cdr3_aa cdr3_nt clone_size j_call d_call v_call
CASRQTLGRERDTGELFF TGTGCCAGCAGACAAACACTGGGGCGGGAGAGGGACACCGGGGAGCTGTTTTTT NA TRBJ2-2 TRBD2 TRBV28
CASSGITGKGTDTQYF TGTGCCAGCAGTGGGATCACAGGTAAAGGCACAGATACGCAGTATTTT NA TRBJ2-3 NA TRBV25-1
CASSQDRGTGDEKLFF TGCGCCAGCAGCCAAGATCGCGGGACAGGGGACGAAAAACTGTTTTTT NA TRBJ1-4 TRBD1 TRBV4-3
CASTSGGETQYF TGTGCCAGCACCTCGGGGGGAGAGACCCAGTACTTC NA TRBJ2-5 TRBD2 TRBV7-9
CASSKNRDSGSPLHF TGTGCCAGCAGTAAGAACCGGGACAGCGGGTCACCCCTCCACTTT NA TRBJ1-6 TRBD1 TRBV27
CASSPTVGWQANEKLFF TGTGCCAGCTCACCTACGGTGGGCTGGCAGGCTAATGAAAAACTGTTTTTT NA TRBJ1-4 NA TRBV18
CASSLGGTGIIEQYF TGTGCCAGCAGCTTAGGTGGGACAGGGATAATCGAGCAGTACTTC NA TRBJ2-7 TRBD1 TRBV11-2
CASSYFGQLRDGANVLTF TGTGCCAGCAGTTACTTCGGTCAATTACGAGATGGGGCCAACGTCCTGACTTTC NA TRBJ2-6 NA TRBV6-2/TRBV6-3
CASSLARENTEAFF TGTGCCAGCAGCTTAGCGAGGGAGAACACTGAAGCTTTCTTT NA TRBJ1-1 NA TRBV7-6
CASNRQDLNYGYTF TGTGCCAGCAACAGACAGGACCTTAACTATGGCTACACCTTC NA TRBJ1-2 NA TRBV2
CASSPIGGFNEKLFF TGTGCCAGCAGCCCCATTGGCGGATTTAATGAAAAACTGTTTTTT few TRBJ1-4 NA TRBV5-5
CASSLVQLTYEQYF TGTGCCAGCAGCTTAGTACAGCTTACCTACGAGCAGTACTTC NA TRBJ2-7 NA TRBV11-3
CASTSLQGPNSPLHF TGTGCCAGCACCTCCCTCCAGGGGCCTAATTCACCCCTCCACTTT NA TRBJ1-6 NA TRBV27
CASSQQTGTEAFF TGTGCCAGTAGCCAGCAGACAGGCACTGAAGCTTTCTTT NA TRBJ1-1 NA TRBV19
CASSPGGTASQETQYF TGTGCCAGCTCACCAGGAGGGACAGCGTCTCAAGAGACCCAGTACTTC once TRBJ2-5 NA TRBV18
CASSRTAPSNQPQHF TGTGCCAGCAGTCGGACTGCGCCCAGCAATCAGCCCCAGCATTTT NA TRBJ1-5 NA TRBV6-6
CASSIAAAGVGEQFF TGTGCCAGTAGTATAGCTGCAGCGGGGGTCGGTGAGCAGTTCTTC NA TRBJ2-1 TRBD2 TRBV19
CASSQIGLAGNEQYF TGCGCCAGCAGCCAAATAGGACTAGCGGGGAACGAGCAGTACTTC NA TRBJ2-7 TRBD2 TRBV4-1
CASHTSSTDTQYF TGTGCCAGCCATACATCTAGCACAGATACGCAGTATTTT NA TRBJ2-3 NA TRBV5-8
CASAGTGAQKLFF TGTGCCAGTGCCGGGACAGGGGCCCAAAAACTGTTTTTT NA TRBJ1-4 TRBD1 TRBV14
CASSFGDSYEQYF TGTGCCAGCAGCTTCGGGGATTCCTACGAGCAGTACTTC once TRBJ2-7 NA TRBV5-6
CASSFVGGYNEQFF TGCGCCAGCAGCTTCGTGGGCGGGTACAATGAGCAGTTCTTC NA TRBJ2-1 NA TRBV5-1
CASSLADRARGRETQYF TGTGCCAGCAGCTTAGCAGATCGTGCCAGGGGGCGAGAGACCCAGTACTTC NA TRBJ2-5 TRBD1 TRBV7-2
CASSYGSMNTEAFF TGTGCCAGCAGTTATGGGAGCATGAACACTGAAGCTTTCTTT NA TRBJ1-1 NA TRBV6-5
CASSLVGGYEKLFF TGCGCCAGCAGCTTGGTCGGGGGGTATGAAAAACTGTTTTTT NA TRBJ1-4 NA TRBV5-1
CASSLVGLSEAFF TGCGCCAGCAGCTTGGTCGGACTCTCTGAAGCTTTCTTT NA TRBJ1-1 NA TRBV5-1
CASSQVSQGTSGNTIYF TGTGCCAGCAGCCAAGTATCCCAGGGAACGTCCGGAAACACCATATATTTT NA TRBJ1-3 NA TRBV4-2
CASSFSGSETQYF TGTGCCAGCAGTTTCAGCGGGAGTGAGACCCAGTACTTC NA TRBJ2-5 TRBD2 TRBV12-3/TRBV12-4
CATSRDRGGLTQYF TGTGCCACCAGCAGAGATCGGGGGGGGTTGACCCAGTACTTC once TRBJ2-5 TRBD2 TRBV15
CASTPRGLNTEAFF TGTGCCAGTACCCCCCGGGGGTTGAACACTGAAGCTTTCTTT NA TRBJ1-1 NA TRBV19
CATSRTRDSQEEQFF TGTGCCACCAGCCGAACAAGGGACTCCCAGGAAGAGCAGTTCTTC NA TRBJ2-1 NA TRBV15